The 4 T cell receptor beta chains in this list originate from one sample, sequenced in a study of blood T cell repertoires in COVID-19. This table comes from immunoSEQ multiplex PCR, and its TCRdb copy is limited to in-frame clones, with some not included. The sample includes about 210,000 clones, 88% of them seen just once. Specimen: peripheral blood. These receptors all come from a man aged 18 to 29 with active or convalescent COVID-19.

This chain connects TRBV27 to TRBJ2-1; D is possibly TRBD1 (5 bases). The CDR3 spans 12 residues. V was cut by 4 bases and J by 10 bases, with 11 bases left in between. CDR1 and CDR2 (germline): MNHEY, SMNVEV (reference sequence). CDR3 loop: CASSYRSQEQFF. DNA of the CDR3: TGTGCCAGCAGTTACAGGTCCCAGGAGCAGTTCTTC.

This chain's CDR3 is CSVITGVRGTDWYQETQYF. The DNA of the CDR3 is TGCAGCGTTATCACGGGGGTAAGAGGGACGGATTGGTACCAAGAGACCCAGTACTTC. The chain recombines TRBV29-1 with TRBJ2-5; the D gene is possibly TRBD2 (6 bases). The germline V gene encodes CDR1 SQVTM and CDR2 ANQGSEA. There are 19 residues in the CDR3. Trimming cost V 5 bases and J 0 bases, with 28 bases left between them.

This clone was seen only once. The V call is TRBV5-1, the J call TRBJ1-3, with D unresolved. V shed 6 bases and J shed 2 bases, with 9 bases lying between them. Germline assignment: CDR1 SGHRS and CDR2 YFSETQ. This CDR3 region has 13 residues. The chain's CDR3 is CASTEDTGNTIYF. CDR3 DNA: TGCGCCAGCACTGAGGATACTGGAAACACCATATATTTT.

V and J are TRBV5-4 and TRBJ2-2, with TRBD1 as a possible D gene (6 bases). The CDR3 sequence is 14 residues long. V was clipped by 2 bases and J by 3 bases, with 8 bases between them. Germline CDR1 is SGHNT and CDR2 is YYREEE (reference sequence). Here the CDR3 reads CASSFTGYTGELFF. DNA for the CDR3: TGTGCCAGCAGCTTCACAGGGTACACCGGGGAGCTGTTTTTT.